This T cell receptor (beta chain) is drawn from a study of OX40 agonist ivuxolimab in advanced cancers. About the study: Each dose-escalation patient presented with hepatocellular carcinoma, melanoma, renal cell or head and neck cancer. Study-level points and caveats: Undetermined was the antigen specificity of the expanded peripheral T cells. In the 0.1 to 3.0 mg/kg range, CD4+ and CD8+ blood T cells had expanded clonally by week 6.

Using immunoSEQ multiplex PCR, the repertoire was profiled, and TCRdb retains in-frame clones only, with some absent. Here the sample spans tens of thousands of clones, around 84% being singletons. CDR1 is SGHNT and CDR2 is YYREEE in the germline V gene (reference sequence). The CDR3 totals 15 residues. Unmatched junction bases numbered 1, after V lost 2 bases and J lost 4 bases. Baseline, cycle 4 day 1, and cycle 7 day 1 were the blood sampling points. Turning to this clone: Its antigen is currently unknown.

V gene TRBV5-4 combines with J gene TRBJ2-1; TRBD2 matches at 12 bases. The specimen was CD4+ or CD8+ T cells sorted from blood, collected in a trial of the OX40 agonist ivuxolimab. The origin of this receptor is an adult with an advanced solid tumor such as melanoma, head and neck, liver or kidney cancer. The DNA of the CDR3 is TGTGCCAGCAGCTTTGGGACTAGCGGGTACAATGAGCAGTTCTTC. Residues: CASSFGTSGYNEQFF.